This T cell receptor beta chain was documented in a study of blood T cells in healthy people across ages. Germline-derived CDR1 and CDR2 are MNHEY and SVGAGI. The CDR3 is 15 amino acids. Extraction of total RNA produced a minimum of 5 micrograms from each sample. A second about 7 to 12 cycle PCR used barcoded and J-beta primers. TCRdb analysed the 5' RACE reads with MiXCR anew, one entry per CDR3 protein. The data contain about 650,000 distinct CDR3 sequences, roughly 30% of them seen just once; the ten biggest clones take up 15%. As regards this clonotype: The antigen is unknown. Mismatch with germline at one junction end may stem from a read error.

Findings of the study overall: Compared with aged donors, long-lived donors showed fewer expanded clones, suggesting selection. Across the age range, TCR beta diversity per million T cells fell in a roughly linear way.

V is TRBV6-5 and J is TRBJ1-4; unclear D gene. This sequence originates from an elderly woman in good health. The sequencing input was blood. This chain's CDR3 is CASSPWTVDNEELFF. Written as DNA, the CDR3 is TGTGCCAGCAGCCCCTGGACTGTGGATAATGAAGAACTGTTTTTT.